The 11 T cell receptor beta chains presented below share a single source sample, sequenced in a study of blood T cell repertoires in COVID-19. Profiling relied on immunoSEQ multiplex PCR, and the TCRdb table lists in-frame clones only, not all of them. The data show some 200,000 clones, 87% seen once. The sample taken for sequencing was PBMCs or T cells enriched from blood (not recorded which). The source is a man aged 25 to 40 in a cohort exposed to, infected with or recovered from COVID-19 (not recorded which).

The V gene is TRBV4-2, the J gene TRBJ2-7; unclear D gene. V lost 1 base to trimming and J lost 7 bases, with 17 bases between them. The CDR3 is made up of 15 amino acids. From germline, CDR1 is LGHNA and CDR2 YNFKEQ. The CDR3, as DNA: TGTGCCAGCAGCCAAGTCTCCTCTACCGCAAAGGAGCAGTACTTC. Its protein product is CASSQVSSTAKEQYF.

This chain links TRBV27 with TRBJ2-3, with a possible D match to TRBD2 (6 bases). The CDR3 spans 15 residues. Germline CDR1 MNHEY, CDR2 SMNVEV (reference sequence). V was clipped by 1 base and J by 4 bases, with 12 bases between them. CDR3 protein: CASSLYRRGPDTQYF. The CDR3 nucleotides are TGTGCCAGCAGTTTATACAGGCGGGGCCCAGATACGCAGTATTTT.

The rearrangement links TRBV27 to TRBJ1-2, with D uncertain. The V and J ends lost 6 bases and 4 bases respectively, with 15 bases between them. Germline values: CDR1 MNHEY, CDR2 SMNVEV (reference sequence). The CDR3 covers 14 residues. The CDR3 is CASRPTSTGYGYTF. Written as DNA, the CDR3 is TGTGCCAGCAGACCCACTTCGACGGGCTATGGCTACACCTTC.

This chain connects TRBV24-1 to TRBJ1-2, with D tentatively TRBD1 (6 bases). V was pared by 6 bases and J by 10 bases, with 20 bases between. This CDR3 is 14 amino acids long. Germline V lookup: CDR1 KGHDR, CDR2 SFDVKD. The CDR3 coding sequence is TGTGCCACCAGTCCAGGGGCGGGTGGAAACGACTACACCTTC. It specifies CATSPGAGGNDYTF.

As concerns this clone: Other DNA sequences in this specimen translate into the identical CDR3. The V call is TRBV28, the J call TRBJ1-3; no firm D call. CDR1 and CDR2 (germline): MDHEN, SYDVKM. V was trimmed by 5 bases and J by 4 bases, leaving 6 bases between them. The CDR3 has 12 amino acids. The CDR3, as DNA: TGTGCCAGCAGTCTCCTAGGAAACACCATATATTTT. Its translation is CASSLLGNTIYF.

The chain carries TRBV7-9 and TRBJ1-1, with D possibly matching TRBD1 (5 bases). Trimming removed 0 bases from V and 9 bases from J, with 14 bases in between. CDR1 and CDR2 from the germline V gene are SEHNR and FQNEAQ (reference sequence). The CDR3 contains 14 residues. The CDR3 region is CASSLAGTEGKAFF. The CDR3, as DNA: TGTGCCAGCAGCTTAGCTGGGACTGAGGGAAAAGCTTTCTTT.

This clone occurred once. J is TRBJ2-7 and V is TRBV7-9, with 7 bases lining up with TRBD1. CDR1 is SEHNR and CDR2 is FQNEAQ in the germline V gene (reference sequence). The CDR3 has 14 amino acids. V was clipped by 3 bases and J by 6 bases; unmatched bases: 8. The CDR3 region has the DNA TGTGCCAGCAGCTTGGGACAGAGCGCTGCCGAGCAGTACTTC. It yields the protein CASSLGQSAAEQYF.

The gene calls are TRBV28 and TRBJ2-2; tentatively, D is TRBD1 (5 bases). The CDR3 contains 16 residues. Germline CDR1 MDHEN, CDR2 SYDVKM. V was clipped by 2 bases and J by 3 bases, with 13 bases between them. The CDR3 region has the DNA TGTGCCAGCAGTTTAAGGGGCAGGGCGTACACCGGGGAGCTGTTTTTT. It is translated as CASSLRGRAYTGELFF.

The chain couples TRBV7-8 to TRBJ1-5; D is unclear. This CDR3 has 14 amino acids. Deletions cut 3 bases from V and 1 base from J, with 7 bases between. Looked up from germline, CDR1 is SGHVS and CDR2 is FQNEAQ. The CDR3 loop is CASSFPGSNQPQHF. CDR3 in DNA: TGTGCCAGCAGCTTTCCCGGGAGCAATCAGCCCCAGCATTTT. Looking up the rest from reference TRBV7-8 and TRBJ1-5 gives the full variable domain: GAGVSQSPRYKVAKRGQDVALRCDPISGHVSLFWYQQALGQGPEFLTYFQNEAQLDKSGLPSDRFFAERPEGSVSTLKIQRTQQEDSAVYLCASSFPGSNQPQHFGDGTRLSIL.

The chain carries TRBV9 and TRBJ1-5; possible D gene TRBD1, 5 bases. This CDR3 contains 14 residues. Germline-derived CDR1 and CDR2 are SGDLS and YYNGEE. V lost 0 bases, J lost 6 bases, and 10 bases lay in between. The DNA for the CDR3 is TGTGCCAGCAGCGTAGAAGCAGGGATTCAGCCCCAGCATTTT. This encodes CASSVEAGIQPQHF.

This chain uses TRBV5-4 with TRBJ2-1; possible D gene TRBD2, 8 bases. Trimming took off 2 bases at V and 9 bases at J, with 18 bases between the two ends. The CDR3 has 15 amino acids. The V gene's germline CDR1 is SGHNT and CDR2 YYREEE (reference sequence). CDR3 in amino acids: CASSLLAAGDSEQFF. CDR3 in DNA: TGTGCCAGCAGCTTACTAGCGGCCGGGGACAGTGAGCAGTTCTTC.